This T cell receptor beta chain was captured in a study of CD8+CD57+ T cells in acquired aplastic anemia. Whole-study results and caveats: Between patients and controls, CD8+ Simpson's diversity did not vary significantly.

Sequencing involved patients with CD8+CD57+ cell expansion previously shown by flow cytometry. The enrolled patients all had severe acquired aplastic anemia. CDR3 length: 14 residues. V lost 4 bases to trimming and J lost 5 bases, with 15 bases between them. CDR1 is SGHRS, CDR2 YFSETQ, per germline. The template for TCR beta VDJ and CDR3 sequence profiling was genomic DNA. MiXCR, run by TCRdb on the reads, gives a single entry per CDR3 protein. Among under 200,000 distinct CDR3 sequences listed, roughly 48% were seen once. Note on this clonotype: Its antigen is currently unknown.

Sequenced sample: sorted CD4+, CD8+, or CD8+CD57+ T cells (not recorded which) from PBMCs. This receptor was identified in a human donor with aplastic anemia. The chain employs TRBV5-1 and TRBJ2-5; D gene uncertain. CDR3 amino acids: CASSIGVVGETQYF. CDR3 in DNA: TGCGCCAGCAGCATTGGAGTAGTTGGGGAGACCCAGTACTTC.